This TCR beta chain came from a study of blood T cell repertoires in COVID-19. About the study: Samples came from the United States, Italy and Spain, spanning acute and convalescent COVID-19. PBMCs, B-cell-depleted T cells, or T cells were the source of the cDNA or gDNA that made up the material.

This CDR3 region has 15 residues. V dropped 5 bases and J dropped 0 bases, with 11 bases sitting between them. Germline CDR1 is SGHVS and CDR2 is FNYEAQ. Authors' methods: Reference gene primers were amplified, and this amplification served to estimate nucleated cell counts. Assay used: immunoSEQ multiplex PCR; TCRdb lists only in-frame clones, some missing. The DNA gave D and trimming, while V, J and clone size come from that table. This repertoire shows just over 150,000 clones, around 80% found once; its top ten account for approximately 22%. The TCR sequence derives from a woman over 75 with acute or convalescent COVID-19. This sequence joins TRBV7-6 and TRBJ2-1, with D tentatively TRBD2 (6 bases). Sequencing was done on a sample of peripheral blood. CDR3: CASSTETSSYNEQFF. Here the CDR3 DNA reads TGTGCCAGCAGCACCGAGACTAGCTCCTACAATGAGCAGTTCTTC. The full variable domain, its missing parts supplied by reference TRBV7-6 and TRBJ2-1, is GAGVSQSPRYKVTKRGQDVALRCDPISGHVSLYWYRQALGQGPEFLTYFNYEAQQDKSGLPNDRFSAERPEGSISTLTIQRTEQRDSAMYRCASSTETSSYNEQFFGPGTRLTVL.